These 18 T cell receptor beta chains were sequenced from one sample in a study of post-analysis software for immune sequencing data. TCR beta cDNA libraries had unique molecular identifiers. One entry per CDR3 protein, called by TCRdb with MiXCR from the PCR reads. The profile shows about 200,000 distinct CDR3 sequences, 29% of them singletons. These receptors' targets are unknown. Whole-study findings and limits: Patients used about 5 TRBV segments, including TRBV5-6, TRBV5-1 and TRBV20-1, more often than controls.

The specimen sequenced was blood. Every receptor here comes from a girl aged 2 to 17 with multiple sclerosis.

This clonotype was counted many times. V gene TRBV20-1 combines with J gene TRBJ2-3; D perhaps matches TRBD2 (5 bases). This CDR3 spans 14 amino acids. Germline assignment: CDR1 DFQATT and CDR2 SNEGSKA (reference sequence). V was trimmed by 1 base and J by 4 bases, leaving 12 bases between them. The CDR3 reads CSARAHGNPDTQYF. The CDR3 DNA sequence: TGCAGTGCTAGAGCCCACGGGAACCCAGATACGCAGTATTTT.

This clonotype occurred many times. The CDR3 region is CASDPGQGYNEQFF. Here the CDR3 DNA reads TGTGCCAGCGACCCGGGACAGGGCTACAATGAGCAGTTCTTC. The chain uses TRBV6-4 and TRBJ2-1; 9 nucleotides agree with TRBD1. The length of the CDR3 is 14 residues. Germline lookup yields CDR1 MRHNA and CDR2 SNTAGT. The ends lost 8 bases at V and 3 bases at J; junction bases unmatched: 5.

This sequence joins TRBV5-1 and TRBJ1-1; the match to TRBD1 covers 7 bases. Germline V gene sequence: CDR1 SGHRS, CDR2 YFSETQ. The CDR3 spans 14 residues. Unmatched junction bases numbered 11, after V lost 4 bases and J lost 8 bases. CDR3 coding DNA: TGCGCCAGCAGCGAGGGACAGTACATCGGGGAAGCTTTCTTT. Translating it yields CASSEGQYIGEAFF.

The sample holds a few counts of this clonotype. Given a much more abundant clone one base away, this may be a read error. The V and J genes are TRBV29-1 and TRBJ2-5, with no clear D. CDR3 length: 10 residues. Germline V CDR1 and CDR2: SQVTM, ANQGSEA. V was shortened by 6 bases and J by 11 bases, with 13 bases between the two germline ends. The CDR3 DNA reads as TGCAGCGTCGGTCGGCCTGAGCAGTACTTC. This codes for CSVGRPEQYF. The variable domain in full, completed from reference TRBV29-1 and TRBJ2-5, reads SAVISQKPSRDICQRGTSLTIQCQVDSQVTMMFWYRQQPGQSLTLIATANQGSEATYESGFVIDKFPISRPNLTFSTLTVSNMSPEDSSIYLCSVGRPEQYFGPGTRLLVL.

V is TRBV14 and J is TRBJ2-7; 10 bases fit TRBD2. Trimming cost V 3 bases and J 3 bases; bases outside gene matches: 8. The germline gives CDR1 SGHDN, CDR2 FVKESK. CDR3 length equals 16 residues. CDR3 sequence reads: CASSQTLAGAFYEQYF. CDR3 nucleotide sequence: TGTGCCAGCAGCCAGACCCTAGCGGGGGCGTTCTACGAGCAGTACTTC.

This clonotype was seen many times. The chain joins TRBV20-1 to TRBJ2-5; no firm D call. The V gene's germline CDR1 is DFQATT and CDR2 SNEGSKA (reference sequence). The V gene lost 4 bases and the J gene lost 0 bases, with 9 bases spanning the gap. The CDR3 sequence is 13 residues long. The CDR3 DNA reads as TGCAGTGCTATGGACGTTAACCAAGAGACCCAGTACTTC. Translated, it gives CSAMDVNQETQYF.

Points on this clonotype: It is likely a read error: a sequence one base away is far more abundant. The chain uses TRBV5-1 and TRBJ2-5; D gene uncertain. Germline-derived CDR1 and CDR2 are SGHRS and YFSETQ. The CDR3 runs 11 residues. The CDR3 loop reads CANSLKETQYF. CDR3 DNA: TGCGCCAACAGCTTAAAAGAGACCCAGTACTTC.

This clonotype was found a few times. The J gene is TRBJ1-5, the V gene TRBV12-3 or TRBV12-4; tentative D call: TRBD1 (6 bases). Trimming removed 5 bases from V and 5 bases from J, with 16 bases in between. This CDR3 contains 15 residues. The CDR3 region is CASSHPSGDHQPQHF. Here the CDR3 DNA reads TGTGCCAGCAGTCACCCCTCAGGGGACCATCAGCCCCAGCATTTT.

Notes on this clonotype: At one end, the junction sequence differs from germline, possibly due to a read error. The chain carries TRBV9 and TRBJ2-1; no firm D call. Per germline, CDR1 SGDLS and CDR2 YYNGEE. This CDR3 region has 15 residues. CDR3 DNA: TGTGCCAGCAGCGTAGGTGCGAGCTCCGACAATGAGCAGTTCTTC. This translates into CASSVGASSDNEQFF.

The chain has TRBV20-1 and TRBJ1-1; tentative D call: TRBD1 (6 bases). The CDR3 sequence is 15 residues long. The V end was cut by 5 bases, the J end by 0 bases, with 16 bases between. Germline CDR1 is DFQATT and CDR2 is SNEGSKA (reference sequence). The CDR3 DNA reads TGCAGTGCTGGGAAAAGACAGGTCTTGAACACTGAAGCTTTCTTT. This translates into CSAGKRQVLNTEAFF.

The chain is built from TRBV7-9 and TRBJ2-7, with 7 nucleotides matching TRBD2. The junction had 8 bases not matched to a gene; V was cut back by 3 bases and J by 3 bases. The germline CDR1 and CDR2 sequences are SEHNR and FQNEAQ (reference sequence). The CDR3 extends over 15 amino acids. In DNA form, the CDR3 reads TGTGCCAGCAGCTTTCCCAGCGGGACCGGCTACGAGCAGTACTTC. Its translation is CASSFPSGTGYEQYF.

The chain combines TRBV5-1 with TRBJ2-3; D is perhaps TRBD1 (6 bases). The germline V and J ends were trimmed by 3 bases and 6 bases, with 20 bases remaining between them. The CDR3 is 16 residues long. In germline, CDR1 is SGHRS, CDR2 YFSETQ. CDR3 coding DNA: TGCGCCAGCAGCTACCGACAGGCGGTTGAGGGGGATACGCAGTATTTT. Protein sequence: CASSYRQAVEGDTQYF.

This clonotype appeared a single time. A read error is possible here, since a much larger clone lies one base away. Here the CDR3 DNA reads TGCAGCGTGGCCCCCGACAACCCCAACTATGGCTACACCTTC. Residues: CSVAPDNPNYGYTF. V usage is TRBV29-1 and J usage is TRBJ1-2, with D uncertain. Between the trimmed V and J ends, which lost 6 bases and 2 bases, there was a span of 16 bases. The germline gives CDR1 SQVTM, CDR2 ANQGSEA. CDR3 size: 14 residues. The variable domain in full, completed from reference TRBV29-1 and TRBJ1-2, reads SAVISQKPSRDICQRGTSLTIQCQVDSQVTMMFWYRQQPGQSLTLIATANQGSEATYESGFVIDKFPISRPNLTFSTLTVSNMSPEDSSIYLCSVAPDNPNYGYTFGSGTRLTVV.

With respect to this clonotype: The junction departs from the called germline gene at one end, perhaps through a read error. The V gene is TRBV4-1, the J gene TRBJ1-5; D is ambiguous. The CDR3 loop spans 17 amino acids. CDR1 is MGHRA and CDR2 is YSYEKL in the germline V gene. CDR3 nucleotide sequence: TGCGCCAGCAGCCAAGGGCCCCTCGACGGTAGCAATCAGCCCCGGCATTTT. It translates to CASSQGPLDGSNQPRHF.

This clonotype was observed at least ten times. The rearrangement joins TRBV6-6 to TRBJ2-5; D gene unclear. Germline values: CDR1 MNHNY, CDR2 SVGAGI (reference sequence). The V and J ends lost 2 bases and 1 base respectively, with 8 bases between them. CDR3 length: 14 residues. Here the CDR3 DNA reads TGTGCCAGCAGTTACGGACCAAGCCAAGAGACCCAGTACTTC. Its protein is CASSYGPSQETQYF.

The chain carries TRBV30 and TRBJ2-5; 8 bases fit TRBD2. The J call is uncertain, as TRBJ2-7 better fits the DNA end. This CDR3 is 16 amino acids long. Germline values: CDR1 GTSNPN, CDR2 SVGIG (reference sequence). The CDR3 loop is CAWSKWATSGFYEQYF. CDR3 nucleotide sequence: TGTGCCTGGAGTAAATGGGCAACTAGCGGCTTTTACGAGCAGTACTTC.

Comment on this clonotype: A much larger clonotype is one base distant, so this may be a read error. The gene calls are TRBV12-3 or TRBV12-4 and TRBJ2-7, with D maybe TRBD1 (5 bases). The length of the CDR3 is 15 residues. The CDR3 coding sequence is TGTGCCAGCAGGATAAGGACAAAGAGCTCCTGCGAGCAGTACTTC. Protein sequence: CASRIRTKSSCEQYF.

This chain joins TRBV24-1 and TRBJ2-1; TRBD2 agrees at 7 bases. In germline, CDR1 is KGHDR, CDR2 SFDVKD. The CDR3 consists of 14 residues. V gave up 4 bases and J gave up 5 bases; unmatched junction bases: 4. The DNA of the CDR3 is TGTGCCACCAGTGACTCCGGGACTAACAATGAGCAGTTCTTC. Its protein is CATSDSGTNNEQFF.